The 16 T cell receptor beta chains below all came from one sample that was sequenced in a study of read filtering for tumor transcriptome and immune sequencing. From 350 to 500 ng of RNA, a library with molecular barcoded alpha/delta and beta/gamma adaptors was made. TCRdb recomputed calls from the reads with MiXCR, one row per CDR3 protein. The sample carries more than 35,000 distinct CDR3 sequences, about 11% recorded once. The sequenced sample was a population of CD138-negative cells sorted from bone marrow. The receptor set was obtained from a donor aged 40 or over with multiple myeloma.

At least ten counts were recorded for this clonotype. The chain combines TRBV29-1 with TRBJ1-1; a possible D gene is TRBD1 (6 bases). The V and J ends lost 7 bases and 1 base respectively, with 13 bases between them. The CDR3 runs 13 residues. CDR1 and CDR2 from the germline V gene are SQVTM and ANQGSEA. As DNA, the CDR3 is TGCAGCGCCGCAGGGACAACGAACACTGAAGCTTTCTTT. Protein sequence: CSAAGTTNTEAFF.

This clonotype was counted ten times or more. CDR3 region: CASRPVTDTQYF. The CDR3 coding sequence is TGTGCCAGCAGACCGGTCACAGATACGCAGTATTTT. V gene TRBV7-9 combines with J gene TRBJ2-3; unclear D gene. V was pared by 6 bases and J by 2 bases, with 6 bases between. This CDR3 spans 12 amino acids. Germline-derived CDR1 and CDR2 are SEHNR and FQNEAQ (reference sequence).

As to this clonotype: A read error may produce the germline difference seen at one junction end. This chain links TRBV6-2 or TRBV6-3 with TRBJ2-7; TRBD1 matches 7 bases. Germline values: CDR1 MNHEY, CDR2 SVGEGT. This CDR3 is 13 amino acids long. Written as DNA, the CDR3 is TGTGGCAGCAGTCCGGGACAGTTGTACGAGCAGTACTTC. Residues: CGSSPGQLYEQYF.

This clonotype was found many times. The chain links TRBV28 to TRBJ1-2; D is unresolved. CDR1 and CDR2 (germline): MDHEN, SYDVKM. Trimming shortened V by 5 bases and J by 2 bases, and 12 bases separated the two germline ends. The CDR3 runs 14 residues. This CDR3 is CASSPMGPNYGYTF. In DNA, the CDR3 is TGTGCCAGCAGTCCAATGGGCCCCAACTATGGCTACACCTTC.

This clonotype was observed many times. The chain employs TRBV7-3 and TRBJ2-2, with TRBD1 matching over 8 bases. Looked up from germline, CDR1 is SGHTA and CDR2 is FQGTGA. The CDR3 consists of 15 residues. The ends lost 5 bases at V and 2 bases at J; junction bases unmatched: 4. DNA of the CDR3: TGTGCCAGCAGCCTAGGACAGGGTAACACCGGGGAGCTGTTTTTT. Amino acid sequence: CASSLGQGNTGELFF.

Details on this clonotype: One end of the junction does not line up with germline, which may come from a read error. CDR3 protein: CSASPWDSHLHF. The DNA for the CDR3 is TGCAGTGCTAGCCCATGGGACTCACACCTCCACTTT. The chain links TRBV20-1 to TRBJ1-6; a weak D match, TRBD1 (5 bases). The CDR3 has 12 amino acids. Germline loops: CDR1 DFQATT, CDR2 SNEGSKA (reference sequence).

The rearrangement uses TRBV7-9 and TRBJ2-1, with D maybe TRBD2 (7 bases). The CDR3 runs to 12 residues. Germline values: CDR1 SEHNR, CDR2 FQNEAQ (reference sequence). Trimming stripped 2 bases from V and 12 bases from J, with 11 bases between. The CDR3 loop is CASSLIGGRQFF. CDR3 coding DNA: TGTGCCAGCAGCTTAATCGGGGGGCGGCAGTTCTTC.

This clonotype has ten or more counts. This rearrangement joins TRBV2 to TRBJ2-2; D might be TRBD1 (6 bases). Germline-derived CDR1 and CDR2 are SNHLY and FYNNEI. V was shortened by 4 bases and J by 0 bases, with 15 bases between the two germline ends. The CDR3 is made up of 17 amino acids. The CDR3 is CASSGAKGTPNTGELFF. The CDR3, as DNA: TGTGCCAGCAGTGGGGCAAAGGGGACACCGAACACCGGGGAGCTGTTTTTT.

The table lists this clonotype with many counts. The chain joins TRBV6-1 to TRBJ2-2, with 7 bases matching TRBD2. Germline lookup yields CDR1 MNHNS and CDR2 SASEGT. With V trimmed by 7 bases and J by 1 base, 6 bases remained unmatched. There are 15 residues in the CDR3. CDR3 coding DNA: TGTGCCAGCATAGAGATAGCGGGGAACACCGGGGAGCTGTTTTTT. This gives the protein CASIEIAGNTGELFF.

This clonotype was seen at least ten times. The rearrangement links TRBV6-1 to TRBJ2-5; D unresolved. Germline CDR1 is MNHNS and CDR2 is SASEGT. The CDR3 contains 15 residues. Trimming shortened V by 6 bases and J by 2 bases, and 16 bases separated the two germline ends. The CDR3 sequence is CASSLNSMGQETQYF. The CDR3 DNA reads as TGTGCCAGCAGCCTCAACTCCATGGGGCAAGAGACCCAGTACTTC.

This clonotype was recorded many times. This chain connects TRBV5-1 to TRBJ2-5; TRBD2 might be the D (6 bases). V lost 4 bases and J 7 bases, leaving 14 bases between the germline ends. The CDR3 contains 13 residues. Germline V lookup: CDR1 SGHRS, CDR2 YFSETQ. The CDR3 nucleotides are TGCGCCAGCAGCGTAGGGAGGTCGGCGACCCAGTACTTC. Translation: CASSVGRSATQYF.

About this clonotype itself: A much larger clone differs by one base, so this may be a read error. CDR3 region: CASTGQGAPGELFF. As DNA, the CDR3 is TGTGCCAGCACGGGACAGGGGGCTCCCGGGGAGCTGTTTTTT. The V and J genes are TRBV7-7 and TRBJ2-2; 12 nucleotides agree with TRBD1. The CDR3 is 14 amino acids. J lost 6 bases, V lost 7 bases, and 3 bases had no gene match. The V gene's germline CDR1 is SSHAT and CDR2 FNYEAQ (reference sequence). Full variable domain (missing parts from reference TRBV7-7 and TRBJ2-2): GAGVSQSPRYKVTKRGQDVTLRCDPISSHATLYWYQQALGQGPEFLTYFNYEAQPDKSGLPSDRFSAERPEGSISTLTIQRTEQRDSAMYRCASTGQGAPGELFFGEGSRLTVL.

This clonotype was observed at least ten times. One end of the junction does not line up with germline, which may come from a read error. V usage is TRBV9 and J usage is TRBJ1-5, with 7 bases that match TRBD1. The CDR3 extends over 14 amino acids. CDR1 SGDLS and CDR2 YYNGEE come from the germline V gene. DNA of the CDR3: TGTGCCGGCAGTCAGGGGGGCCGTAATCAGCCCCAGCATTTT. Residues: CAGSQGGRNQPQHF.

This clonotype was seen repeatedly, ten times or more. The CDR3 DNA reads TGTGCCACCAGTGATTGGGGGGCCAACTATGGCTACACCTTC. This codes for CATSDWGANYGYTF. The chain links TRBV24-1 to TRBJ1-2, with D perhaps matching TRBD1 (6 bases). Trimming pared 2 bases from V and 2 bases from J, leaving 8 bases between. CDR1 is KGHDR and CDR2 is SFDVKD in the germline V gene. This CDR3 has 14 amino acids.

The J gene is TRBJ2-7, the V gene TRBV5-1, with TRBD1 matching 8 bases. Germline CDR1 SGHRS, CDR2 YFSETQ. This CDR3 has 15 residues. Germline trimming cut 6 bases from V and 2 bases from J; bases unmatched to any gene: 10. As DNA, the CDR3 is TGCGCCAGCAACCCCGGACAGGGACTTACCTACGAGCAGTACTTC. As protein: CASNPGQGLTYEQYF.

This clonotype was seen many times. The gene calls are TRBV5-1 and TRBJ2-3; tentative D call: TRBD2 (6 bases). The CDR3 totals 13 residues. Germline CDR1 SGHRS, CDR2 YFSETQ. Between the trimmed V and J ends, which lost 4 bases and 2 bases, there was a span of 8 bases. The CDR3 DNA follows: TGCGCCAGCAGCGGCGGGGTCACAGATACGCAGTATTTT. Its translation: CASSGGVTDTQYF.